This T cell receptor (beta chain) was found in a study of CD8+CD57+ T cells in acquired aplastic anemia. Study-level background: An average of approximately 3.4 ug of DNA was obtained from sorted CD4+ and CD8+ cells. Healthy donors yielded roughly 9.8 million CD4+ cell reads on average. Findings and limits, study-wide: CD8+ Simpson's diversity in patients was not significantly different from that in controls.

CDR3 and TCR beta VDJ profiling relied on genomic DNA as the template. TCRdb re-analysed the reads in MiXCR, keeping a single row per CDR3 protein. The sample lists under 200,000 distinct CDR3 sequences; 35% to 55% were seen once. V was clipped by 2 bases and J by 5 bases, with 6 bases between them. This CDR3 region has 12 residues. Germline CDR1 SGHVS, CDR2 FQNEAQ. Turning to this clonotype: Antigen unknown.

The source of this sequence is a human donor in good health. The chain combines TRBV7-8 with TRBJ2-5; D remains ambiguous. What was sequenced was sorted CD4+, CD8+, or CD8+CD57+ T cells (not recorded which) from PBMCs. CDR3 bases: TGTGCCAGCAGCTTAAGGCGGGAGACCCAGTACTTC. Protein: CASSLRRETQYF. The whole variable domain, remainder taken from reference TRBV7-8 and TRBJ2-5, is GAGVSQSPRYKVAKRGQDVALRCDPISGHVSLFWYQQALGQGPEFLTYFQNEAQLDKSGLPSDRFFAERPEGSVSTLKIQRTQQEDSAVYLCASSLRRETQYFGPGTRLLVL.